This T cell receptor beta chain was profiled in a study of shared T cell receptors in the human thymus (dated by TCRdb to 2020 to 2022). At the level of the whole study: The study investigated the way shared, self-reactive T-cell receptor alpha chains are produced in the human thymus.

V gives up 3 bases and J gives up 6 bases, and the segment between their germline ends measures 15 bases. From cysteine to phenylalanine, the CDR3 is 14 amino acids long. The only DNA kept is the CDR3, 42 bases in frame from the first base. Sequences LNHNV (CDR1) and YYDKDF (CDR2) are obtained from the germline V gene (reference sequence). A single count supports this clone. Its antigen is still unknown. The input lacks base qualities; no much larger clone sits a single base away. The library was generated by the immunoSEQ multiplex PCR assay. As stored in TCRdb, this immuneACCESS dataset retains in-frame rearrangements with V and J assigned. A fraction of the clones does not appear; measured against another copy, unresolved V genes explain less than half of the discrepancy, and the remainder lacks a known reason. The sample table contains 600,000 to 900,000 clones; only one count was recorded for roughly 85% of them. Under 0.012% of the sample comes from the top ten.

These data also featured in a second study, about human thymus T cells. The second source states: The donors were immunologically healthy infants in Finland who had open corrective cardiac surgery for congenital heart defects. Thymus tissue was obtained as surgical resects removed during corrective cardiac surgery. V and J gene segment usage appeared biased in both thymic and peripheral blood repertoires. According to the related research, thymic TCR repertoires were highly overlapping among unrelated individuals. TCR alpha and beta repertoires from roughly eight infant thymus samples and four related peripheral blood samples were characterized in the study. The infant donors were roughly 7 to 244 days old, and the cohort included roughly six males and two females. Thymocytes were freed from the tissue by mechanical means and kept at -70 degrees C as pellets of roughly 8.5-30 million cells. Genomic DNA was extracted from frozen cell pellets with a QIAsymphony instrument. The immunoSEQ multiplex PCR assay was used to amplify the TCRB and TCRAD loci from a standardized amount of quality-controlled genomic DNA. The V(D)J region was spanned by amplicons of a length sufficient to cover the CDR3 and to identify V and J genes. The commercial immunoSEQ service was used to sequence amplicons on an Illumina platform. Primer bias and sequencing errors were corrected as previously described, and TCRAD and TCRB were defined on the basis of the IMGT database. Repertoires were analysed with immunoSEQ Analyzer 3.0 and VDJTools, covering basic statistics, V/J segment usage, diversity estimates, rarefaction and pairwise overlap. Diversity was estimated with Chao1, ChaoE, Efron-Thisted, Shannon and inverse Simpson indices, and also on datasets down-sampled to the smallest sample. Repertoire overlap used strict matching of CDR3 nucleotide sequence, V gene and J gene, with Jaccard-based multidimensional scaling clustering. On average, thymus samples gave 750,000 to 950,000 unique TCRB clonotypes, whereas blood samples gave around 80,000.

The sequence was collected from a girl in the first two years of life with a congenital heart defect. Donor details come from another sample of the same person, matched by shared clones. The sequencing input was thymocytes. The sequence joins TRBV15 to TRBJ2-7; the best D guess is TRBD1, with 5 bases matching. The CDR3 region reads CATSRQAGWVEQYF. DNA sequence: TGTGCCACCAGCAGGCAGGCAGGGTGGGTCGAGCAGTACTTC.